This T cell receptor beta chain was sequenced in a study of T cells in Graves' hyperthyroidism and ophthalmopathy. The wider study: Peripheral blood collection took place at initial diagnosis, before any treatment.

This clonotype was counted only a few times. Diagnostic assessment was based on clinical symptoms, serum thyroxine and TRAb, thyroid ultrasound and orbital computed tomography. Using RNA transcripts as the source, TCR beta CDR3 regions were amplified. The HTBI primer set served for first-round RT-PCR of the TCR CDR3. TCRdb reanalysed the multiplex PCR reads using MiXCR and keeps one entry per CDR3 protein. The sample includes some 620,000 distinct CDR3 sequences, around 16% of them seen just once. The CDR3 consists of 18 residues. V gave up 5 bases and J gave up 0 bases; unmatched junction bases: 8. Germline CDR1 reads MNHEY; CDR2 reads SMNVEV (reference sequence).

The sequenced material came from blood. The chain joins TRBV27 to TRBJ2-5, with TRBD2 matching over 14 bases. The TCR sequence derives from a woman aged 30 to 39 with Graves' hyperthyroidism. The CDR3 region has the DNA TGTGCCAGCAGTGAGGGACTAGCGGGAGCTGGGTACCAAGAGACCCAGTACTTC. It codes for CASSEGLAGAGYQETQYF.